Sequencing of this T cell receptor beta chain was carried out in a study of cytomegalovirus exposure and HLA in healthy donors. This clone has only one observation. The antigen is unknown. The junction differs from germline at one of its ends, possibly a read error. Overall study findings and caveats: For most subjects, TCR beta sequences were reported to predict HLA-A and HLA-B alleles with accuracy.

Germline V gene lookup returns CDR1 SGDLS and CDR2 YYNGEE. This CDR3 is built from 15 residues. It was with 60 Vbeta and 13 Jbeta primers that the PCR ran. In the authors' methods: Later, 65 million to 85 million unique TCR beta chains were counted in an analysis, and some 11 million of them were shared. The assay was immunoSEQ multiplex PCR, and TCRdb's table has in-frame clones only and misses some. The V and J calls and the clone size are those of that table, but D and trimming were determined from the DNA. This sample has under 110,000 clones; about 70% occur once, and the top ten carry approximately 2%.

Sequencing was carried out using PBMCs. The chain carries TRBV9 and TRBJ2-3, with 9 nucleotides matching TRBD2. This sequence was found in a woman in her 40s in good health and CMV-seronegative. This CDR3 is CASSGLASSTDMQYF. The DNA for the CDR3 is TGTGCCAGCAGTGGACTAGCGTCTAGCACAGATATGCAGTATTTT.